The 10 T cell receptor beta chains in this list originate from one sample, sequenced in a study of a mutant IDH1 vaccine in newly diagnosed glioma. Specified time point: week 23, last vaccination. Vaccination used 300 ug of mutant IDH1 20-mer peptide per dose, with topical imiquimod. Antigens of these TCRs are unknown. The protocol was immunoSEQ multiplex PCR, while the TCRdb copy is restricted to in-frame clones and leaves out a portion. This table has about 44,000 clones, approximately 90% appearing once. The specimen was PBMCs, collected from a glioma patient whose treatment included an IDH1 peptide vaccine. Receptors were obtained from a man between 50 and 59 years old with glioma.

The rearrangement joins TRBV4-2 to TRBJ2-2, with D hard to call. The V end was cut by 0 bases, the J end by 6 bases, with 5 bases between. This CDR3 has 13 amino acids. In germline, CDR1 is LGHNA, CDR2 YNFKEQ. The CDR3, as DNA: TGTGCCAGCAGCCAAGATACGGCCGGGGAGCTGTTTTTT. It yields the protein CASSQDTAGELFF.

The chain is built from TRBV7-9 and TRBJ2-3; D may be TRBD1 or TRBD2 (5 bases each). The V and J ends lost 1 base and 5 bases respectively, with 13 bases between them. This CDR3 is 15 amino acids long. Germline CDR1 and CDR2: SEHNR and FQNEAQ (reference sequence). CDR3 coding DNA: TGTGCCAGCAGCTTAGGAGGGGTCGCGGAAGATACGCAGTATTTT. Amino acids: CASSLGGVAEDTQYF.

The CDR3 loop reads CASSLILAGDTQYF. As DNA, the CDR3 is TGTGCCAGCAGCTTAATACTGGCTGGGGATACGCAGTATTTT. The rearrangement joins TRBV7-2 to TRBJ2-3, with unresolved D. This CDR3 comprises 14 residues. From germline, CDR1 is SGHTA and CDR2 FQGNSA. V lost 2 bases to trimming and J lost 6 bases, with 12 bases between them. The whole variable domain, remainder taken from reference TRBV7-2 and TRBJ2-3, is GAGVSQSPSNKVTEKGKDVELRCDPISGHTALYWYRQSLGQGLEFLIYFQGNSAPDKSGLPSDRFSAERTGGSVSTLTIQRTQQEDSAVYLCASSLILAGDTQYFGPGTRLTVL.

The CDR3 DNA sequence: TGTGCCAGCAGTACGGGACAGGGCTACTATGGCTACACCTTC. It is translated as CASSTGQGYYGYTF. The chain joins TRBV6-6 to TRBJ1-2, with 9 bases lining up with TRBD1. Germline loops: CDR1 MNHNY, CDR2 SVGAGI (reference sequence). After removal of 5 bases from V and 3 bases from J, the junction contained 4 bases not matched to a gene. The CDR3 totals 14 residues.

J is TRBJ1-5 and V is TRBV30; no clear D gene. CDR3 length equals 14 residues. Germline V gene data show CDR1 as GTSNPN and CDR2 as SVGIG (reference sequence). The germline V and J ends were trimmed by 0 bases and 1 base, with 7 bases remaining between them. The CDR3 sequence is CAWSVQSSNQPQHF. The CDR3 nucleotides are TGTGCCTGGAGTGTACAGTCGAGCAATCAGCCCCAGCATTTT.

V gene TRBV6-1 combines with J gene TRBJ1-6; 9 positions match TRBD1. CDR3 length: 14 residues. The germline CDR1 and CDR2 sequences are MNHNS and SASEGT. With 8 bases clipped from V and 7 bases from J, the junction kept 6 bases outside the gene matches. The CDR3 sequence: CASVRDRVNSPLHF. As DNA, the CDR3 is TGTGCCAGCGTCCGGGACAGGGTCAATTCACCCCTCCACTTT.

CDR3 nucleotide sequence: TGTGCCAGTAGCGGACAGGGAATCGACATTCAGTACTTC. Translated, it gives CASSGQGIDIQYF. The chain uses TRBV19 and TRBJ2-4, with TRBD1 matching 8 bases. The CDR3 consists of 13 residues. J gave up 8 bases and V 6 bases, and 6 bases lay outside the gene matches. The germline V gene has CDR1 LNHDA and CDR2 SQIVND (reference sequence).

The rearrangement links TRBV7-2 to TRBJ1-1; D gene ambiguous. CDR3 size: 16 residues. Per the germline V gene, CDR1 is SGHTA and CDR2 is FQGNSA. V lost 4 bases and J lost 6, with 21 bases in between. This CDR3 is CASSSRETPDVPEAFF. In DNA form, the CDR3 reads TGTGCCAGCAGCTCCCGAGAGACACCGGACGTGCCTGAAGCTTTCTTT.

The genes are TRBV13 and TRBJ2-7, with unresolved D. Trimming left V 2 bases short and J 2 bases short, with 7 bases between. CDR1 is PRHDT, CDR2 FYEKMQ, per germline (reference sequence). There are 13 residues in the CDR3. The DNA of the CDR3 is TGTGCCAGCAGCTTAACTGGAGCCTACGAGCAGTACTTC. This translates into CASSLTGAYEQYF.

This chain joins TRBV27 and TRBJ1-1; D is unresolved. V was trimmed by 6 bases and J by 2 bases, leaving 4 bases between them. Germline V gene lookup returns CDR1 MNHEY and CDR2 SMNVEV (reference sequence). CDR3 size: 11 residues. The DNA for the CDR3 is TGTGCCAGCAGCGACAACACTGAAGCTTTCTTT. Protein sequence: CASSDNTEAFF.